This record concerns one T cell receptor beta chain sequence. Its specificity is unknown. Profiling relied on immunoSEQ multiplex PCR, and the TCRdb table lists in-frame clones only, not all of them. The sample has roughly 320,000 clones; around 87% are singletons. V dropped 3 bases and J dropped 2; count of bases not matched to a gene: 4. The CDR3 sequence is 15 residues long. The germline CDR1 and CDR2 sequences are SGHVS and FNYEAQ. The sample is drawn from a study of Ad26.COV2.S vaccination and SARS-CoV-2 variants. Study background: Ad26.COV2.S was injected intramuscularly once or twice, 56 days apart.

Treatment indicated: 15 to 20 received Ad26.COV2.S at low or high dose, single or two shots; 5 received placebo; per-sample allocation not given. After the first vaccine or placebo injection, samples were drawn on day 63. Study-level findings and limits: Relative to placebo recipients, vaccine recipients exhibited elevated spike-specific TCR breadth.

V is TRBV7-6 and J is TRBJ2-3, with 8 bases matching TRBD1. The clonotype comes from a person aged 18-60 years who received the Ad26.COV2.S COVID-19 vaccine or a placebo. The specimen was peripheral blood, collected in a trial of Ad26.COV2.S vaccine versus placebo. CDR3 in amino acids: CASSFLDRDTDTQYF. The CDR3 nucleotides are TGTGCCAGCAGCTTCCTGGACAGGGACACAGATACGCAGTATTTT. The entire variable domain, with the rest obtained from reference TRBV7-6 and TRBJ2-3, is as follows: GAGVSQSPRYKVTKRGQDVALRCDPISGHVSLYWYRQALGQGPEFLTYFNYEAQQDKSGLPNDRFSAERPEGSISTLTIQRTEQRDSAMYRCASSFLDRDTDTQYFGPGTRLTVL.